The 14 T cell receptor beta chains in this list originate from one sample, sequenced in a study of cytomegalovirus exposure and HLA in healthy donors. In the PCR, 60 Vbeta and 13 Jbeta primers were used. Produced via immunoSEQ multiplex PCR; TCRdb's table is partial and in-frame only. The table lists 150,000 or so clones, roughly 80% of them singletons. Sequenced: PBMCs. These receptors came from a man aged 35-49 years in good health and CMV-seropositive.

The chain employs TRBV5-8 and TRBJ2-2; no clear D gene. Trimming shortened V by 0 bases and J by 6 bases, and 12 bases separated the two germline ends. The CDR3 consists of 15 residues. The germline gives CDR1 SGHTS, CDR2 YDEGEE. CDR3 in amino acids: CASSLGPLSSGELFF. The CDR3 nucleotides read TGTGCCAGCAGCTTGGGCCCCTTGAGCTCCGGGGAGCTGTTTTTT.

Notes on this clone: One junction end disagrees with the germline gene, perhaps due to a read error. CDR3 nucleotide sequence: TGCAGCGTTGCAGGGTGGGACACTGGAGCTTTCTTT. Its translation: CSVAGWDTGAFF. This chain links TRBV29-1 with TRBJ1-1; tentatively, D is TRBD1 (6 bases). The V gene's germline CDR1 is SQVTM and CDR2 ANQGSEA. The CDR3 length is 12 residues.

V gene TRBV2 combines with J gene TRBJ2-4; 9 bases fit TRBD1. After removal of 4 bases from V and 5 bases from J, the junction contained 9 bases not matched to a gene. This CDR3 has 16 amino acids. Germline CDR1 reads SNHLY; CDR2 reads FYNNEI. The CDR3, as DNA: TGTGCCAGCAGTGCATCAACAGGGGGCAAAGAAAACATTCAGTACTTC. Translated, it gives CASSASTGGKENIQYF.

This chain joins TRBV4-2 and TRBJ2-5, with 10 positions matching TRBD1. Germline trimming cut 3 bases from V and 6 bases from J; bases unmatched to any gene: 7. Germline V gene data show CDR1 as LGHNA and CDR2 as YNFKEQ. This CDR3 has 15 amino acids. Here the CDR3 DNA reads TGTGCCAGCAGCCAGCCGGACAGGGGGTCGAAGACCCAGTACTTC. Translation gives CASSQPDRGSKTQYF.

This clone has only a few counts. This chain joins TRBV5-5 and TRBJ1-5; TRBD1 matches at 7 bases. Trimming cost V 2 bases and J 7 bases; bases outside gene matches: 9. Germline V CDR1 and CDR2: SGHKS, YYEKEE (reference sequence). This CDR3 is built from 15 residues. CDR3: CASSLLDRVSQPQHF. The DNA for the CDR3 is TGTGCCAGCAGCTTATTAGACAGGGTGAGCCAGCCCCAGCATTTT. The full variable domain, rest sourced from reference TRBV5-5 and TRBJ1-5, is DAGVTQSPTHLIKTRGQQVTLRCSPISGHKSVSWYQQVLGQGPQFIFQYYEKEERGRGNFPDRFSARQFPNYSSELNVNALLLGDSALYLCASSLLDRVSQPQHFGDGTRLSIL.

Only a few counts were recorded for this clone. The chain employs TRBV18 and TRBJ2-1; D gene uncertain. The CDR3 loop spans 13 amino acids. The germline V gene has CDR1 KGHSH and CDR2 LQKENI. Trimming took 2 bases from V and 9 from J, leaving 11 bases between them. The CDR3 DNA sequence: TGTGCCAGCTCACCAGATTTTGGCGGTGAGCAGTTCTTC. Translation: CASSPDFGGEQFF.

The rearrangement links TRBV7-9 to TRBJ1-1; no reliable D call. The CDR3 totals 14 residues. Trimming removed 1 base at V and 0 bases at J, with 6 bases between. CDR1 is SEHNR and CDR2 is FQNEAQ in the germline V gene (reference sequence). In DNA form, the CDR3 reads TGTGCCAGCAGCTTAGGGGCGATGAACACTGAAGCTTTCTTT. It codes for CASSLGAMNTEAFF.

V and J are TRBV4-2 and TRBJ1-4; no reliable D call. This CDR3 comprises 15 residues. V lost 0 bases to trimming and J lost 2 bases, with 7 bases between them. CDR1 is LGHNA and CDR2 is YNFKEQ in the germline V gene. The CDR3 here is CASSQDTGTNEKLFF. CDR3 in DNA: TGTGCCAGCAGCCAAGATACCGGGACTAATGAAAAACTGTTTTTT.

The chain recombines TRBV19 with TRBJ2-5; 14 bases line up with TRBD2. Trimming at V came to 6 bases and at J to 5 bases, leaving 5 bases not matched to a gene. Per the germline V gene, CDR1 is LNHDA and CDR2 is SQIVND (reference sequence). The CDR3 consists of 15 residues. CDR3 protein: CASRGLAGAGETQYF. The DNA for the CDR3 is TGTGCCAGTAGGGGACTAGCGGGAGCGGGGGAGACCCAGTACTTC.

The rearrangement uses TRBV7-9 and TRBJ2-1; D is perhaps TRBD2 (8 bases). The CDR3 is 17 residues long. CDR1 is SEHNR and CDR2 is FQNEAQ in the germline V gene (reference sequence). Trimming stripped 4 bases from V and 0 bases from J, with 16 bases between. This CDR3 is CASSSTGSGSSYNEQFF. The CDR3 region has the DNA TGTGCCAGCAGCTCGACAGGGAGCGGGAGCTCCTACAATGAGCAGTTCTTC.

Remarks on this clone: One end of the junction fails to match germline, which may point to a read error. The chain employs TRBV4-2 and TRBJ2-3, with TRBD2 identical over 10 bases. Germline V lookup: CDR1 LGHNA, CDR2 YNFKEQ. The CDR3 consists of 17 residues. CDR3 nucleotide sequence: TGTGCCAACAGCCTAGAAGGGCAGCGGGAGGGTGGAGATACGCAGTATTTT. Its protein is CANSLEGQREGGDTQYF.

The CDR3 protein is CSVERGGKANYGYTF. The CDR3 DNA sequence: TGCAGCGTTGAACGCGGGGGAAAAGCTAACTATGGCTACACCTTC. The rearrangement links TRBV29-1 to TRBJ1-2, with D possibly TRBD1 on 5 matching bases. Germline assignment: CDR1 SQVTM and CDR2 ANQGSEA. The CDR3 length is 15 residues. Trimming left V 2 bases short and J 0 bases short, with 13 bases between.

The chain has TRBV7-3 and TRBJ2-1; D is unclear. This CDR3 comprises 14 residues. Germline V gives CDR1 SGHTA, CDR2 FQGTGA. The ends were cut back, 5 bases at V and 7 bases at J, with 15 bases in the middle. Here the CDR3 DNA reads TGTGCCAGCAGCCTCAATAGCTTCAGTAATGAGCAGTTCTTC. It translates to CASSLNSFSNEQFF.

This clone has more than one count but fewer than ten. This rearrangement joins TRBV15 to TRBJ1-1, with a weak D call TRBD1 (5 bases). Trimming left V 0 bases short and J 8 bases short, with 10 bases between. Germline values: CDR1 LNHNV, CDR2 YYDKDF (reference sequence). The CDR3 has 13 amino acids. The CDR3 sequence: CATSRDLTGEAFF. CDR3 in DNA: TGTGCCACCAGCAGAGATTTAACAGGAGAAGCTTTCTTT.